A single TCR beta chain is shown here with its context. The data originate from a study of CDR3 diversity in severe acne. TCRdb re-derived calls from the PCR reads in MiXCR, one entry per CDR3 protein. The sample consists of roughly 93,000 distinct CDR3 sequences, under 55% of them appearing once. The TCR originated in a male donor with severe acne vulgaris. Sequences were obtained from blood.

The CDR3 bases are TGCAGTGCTAGAAGCGGGAGGGTGGATGAGCAGTATTTT. Translated, it gives CSARSGRVDEQYF. The chain carries TRBV20-1 and TRBJ2-3; 10 bases line up with TRBD2. This CDR3 comprises 13 residues. Unmatched junction bases numbered 7, after V lost 2 bases and J lost 11 bases. From germline, CDR1 is DFQATT and CDR2 SNEGSKA (reference sequence).